This TCR beta chain was recovered during a study of blood T cell repertoires in COVID-19 (dated by TCRdb to 2018 to 2020). A note on the overall study: The collaborator samples originated in the United States, Italy and Spain and spanned the acute and convalescent phases of COVID-19. The prospective study material was composed of cDNA or gDNA derived from T cells, B-cell-depleted T cells, or PBMCs. Deeply sampled blood TCRbeta repertoires from subjects exposed to, actively infected with, or recovered from COVID-19 were included in the dataset. The repertoires were released in a freely available public database intended as a resource for research on the immune response to SARS-CoV-2. The samples were drawn from two sources: the first 160 participants of the ongoing ImmuneRACE study, and over 1,000 subjects contributed by 6 global collaborators. Sample metadata almost always included a de-identified subject ID, COVID-19 status, age in years and sex. Where available, HLA class I and class II types were taken from metadata supplied by the sample provider and were not determined by assay-based typing.

Whole blood was collected in K2EDTA tubes by collaborating institutions according to the institutions' own protocols. For TCRbeta analysis, collaborators shipped samples as frozen whole blood, isolated PBMCs, or DNA extracted from either of those sample types. CDR3 length: 14 amino acids, cysteine to phenylalanine. Just CDR3 DNA is preserved here, 42 bases in frame from base 1. From a lookup of the germline V gene, CDR1 and CDR2 are KGHSH and LQKENI. V sheds 6 bases and J sheds 4 bases, leaving 13 bases between their ends. The paper's findings and limits, for the study overall: The amount of clinical and demographic metadata varied by source and participant and was provided uncurated.

The immunoSEQ Assay, a bias-controlled multiplex PCR, was used to amplify TCRbeta CDR3 regions from genomic DNA. Per the authors' processing: The number of nucleated cells in each sample was estimated by amplification of reference gene primers within the assay. To quantify the absolute abundance of each unique TCRbeta CDR3 rearrangement, sequence reads were collapsed and filtered. For each sample, productive Simpson clonality was calculated as the square root of Simpson's diversity index across productive rearrangements. Entries here come from immuneACCESS through TCRdb and include only in-frame sequences with V and J called. Some clones fail to appear in such tables; in the studies checked, an unresolved V gene covers under half of the shortfall, and the cause of the remainder is unknown. The V and J calls and clone size are taken from that table; D and trimming were inferred from the DNA. A total of about 55,000 clones appear in this sample, more than 90% of them only once. Of the sample, 5.5% to 8% is held by the ten largest clones.

Concerning this clone itself: The target of this receptor is not known. Base-call qualities are not available, and no considerably larger clone is one nucleotide away.

The sequencing sample was made of peripheral blood. The clonotype originates from a man in his fifties with active COVID-19. The sequence links TRBV18 to TRBJ2-1, with the D gene uncertain. The sequence in DNA is TGTGCCAGCTCTCCAGCCAGTCGTTACAATGAGCAGTTCTTC. Its product reads: CASSPASRYNEQFF.